This T cell receptor (beta chain) emerged from a study of radiation and T cells in renal cell carcinoma. About the research overall: Nephrectomy followed 15 Gy stereotactic body radiation by 4 weeks.

Regarding the study as a whole: In blood, top tumor clones expanded by 2 weeks, shrinking by 4. Pretreatment tumor biopsies were lacking, so baseline clonotypes are unknown.

The CDR3 is 15 amino acids. Germline values: CDR1 KGHSH, CDR2 LQKENI. With 2 bases removed from V and 5 bases from J, the gap between germline ends came to 15 bases. Produced via immunoSEQ multiplex PCR; TCRdb's table is partial and in-frame only. The sample shows 100,000 to 150,000 clones, 81% of them seen only once. The time point here: blood 2 weeks post-SBRT. Regarding treatment: 15 Gy SBRT to primary tumor, nephrectomy 4 weeks later. Radiation-treated patients gave blood at baseline, week 2 and week 4. To note about this clone: Its specificity is not known.

The source is a man aged 45-60 years with renal cell carcinoma. This chain links TRBV18 with TRBJ1-1; the D is unclear. Sequences were derived from blood, sampled from a patient whose treatment included radiotherapy and nephrectomy. This chain's CDR3 is CASSPGDKFMTEAFF. As DNA, the CDR3 is TGTGCCAGCTCACCAGGGGATAAGTTTATGACTGAAGCTTTCTTT.